This TCR beta chain stems from a study of blood T cell repertoires in COVID-19. Study in general: Collection of acute and convalescent COVID-19 samples took place in the United States, Italy and Spain. Sources were T cells, B-cell-depleted T cells, or PBMCs; the material itself was cDNA or gDNA.

The authors' processing: Reference gene primer amplification yielded estimated nucleated cell counts. Measured with immunoSEQ multiplex PCR; TCRdb has only the in-frame clones, and not every one. V and J calls and clone size are given by that table; D and trimming were obtained from the DNA. Counted here are about 150,000 clones, roughly 77% occurring once; the ten biggest clones make up 4.2%. CDR3 length equals 14 residues. Germline V CDR1 and CDR2: MDHEN, SYDVKM. The V gene lost 7 bases and the J gene lost 9 bases, with 19 bases spanning the gap. The rearrangement joins TRBV28 to TRBJ1-5, with a tentative D call TRBD1 (6 bases). This receptor was obtained from a man aged 55 to 70 with acute or convalescent COVID-19. Input material: peripheral blood. For the CDR3, the DNA is TGTGCCAGCACCCCTGGGGGCAGCCCCCGGCCCCAGCATTTT. This codes for CASTPGGSPRPQHF.